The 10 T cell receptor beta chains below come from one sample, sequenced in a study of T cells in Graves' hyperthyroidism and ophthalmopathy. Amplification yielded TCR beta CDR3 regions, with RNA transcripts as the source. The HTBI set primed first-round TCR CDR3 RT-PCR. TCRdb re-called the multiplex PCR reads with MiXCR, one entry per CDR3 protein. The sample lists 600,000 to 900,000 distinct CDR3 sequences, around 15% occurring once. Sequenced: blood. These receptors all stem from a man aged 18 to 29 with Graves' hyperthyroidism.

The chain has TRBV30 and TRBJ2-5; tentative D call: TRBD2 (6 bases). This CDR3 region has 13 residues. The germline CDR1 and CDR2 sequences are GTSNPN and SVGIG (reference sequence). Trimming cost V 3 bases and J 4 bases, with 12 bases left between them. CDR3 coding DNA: TGTGCCTGGAGGAACGGGAGATTAGAGACCCAGTACTTC. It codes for CAWRNGRLETQYF.

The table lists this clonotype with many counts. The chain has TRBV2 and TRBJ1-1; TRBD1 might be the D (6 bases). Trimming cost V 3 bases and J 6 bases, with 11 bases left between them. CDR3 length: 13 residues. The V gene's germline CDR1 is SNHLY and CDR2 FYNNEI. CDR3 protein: CASSDLGAAEAFF. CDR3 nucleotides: TGTGCCAGCAGTGATTTGGGGGCGGCTGAAGCTTTCTTT. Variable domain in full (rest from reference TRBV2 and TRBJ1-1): EPEVTQTPSHQVTQMGQEVILRCVPISNHLYFYWYRQILGQKVEFLVSFYNNEISEKSEIFDDQFSVERPDGSNFTLKIRSTKLEDSAMYFCASSDLGAAEAFFGQGTRLTVV.

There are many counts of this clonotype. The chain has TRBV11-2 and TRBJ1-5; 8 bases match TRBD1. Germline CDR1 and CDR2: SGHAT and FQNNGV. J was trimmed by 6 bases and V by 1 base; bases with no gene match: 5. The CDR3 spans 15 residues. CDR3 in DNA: TGTGCCAGCAGCTTAGCGACAGGGGTTGGTCAGCCCCAGCATTTT. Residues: CASSLATGVGQPQHF. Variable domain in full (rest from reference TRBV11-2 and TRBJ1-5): EAGVAQSPRYKIIEKRQSVAFWCNPISGHATLYWYQQILGQGPKLLIQFQNNGVVDDSQLPKDRFSAERLKGVDSTLKIQPAKLEDSAVYLCASSLATGVGQPQHFGDGTRLSIL.

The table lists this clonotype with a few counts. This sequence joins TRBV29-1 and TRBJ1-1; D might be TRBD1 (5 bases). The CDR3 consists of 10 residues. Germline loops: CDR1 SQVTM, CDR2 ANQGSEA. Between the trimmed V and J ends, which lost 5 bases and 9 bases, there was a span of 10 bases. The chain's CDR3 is CSVSDRQAFF. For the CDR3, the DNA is TGCAGCGTTTCTGACAGACAAGCTTTCTTT.

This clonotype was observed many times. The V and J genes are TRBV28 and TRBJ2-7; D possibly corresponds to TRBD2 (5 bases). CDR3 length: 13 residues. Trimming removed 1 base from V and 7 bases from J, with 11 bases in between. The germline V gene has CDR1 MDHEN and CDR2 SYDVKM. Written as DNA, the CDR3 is TGTGCCAGCAGTTTATTTAAGTCGGGAGAGCAGTACTTC. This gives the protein CASSLFKSGEQYF.

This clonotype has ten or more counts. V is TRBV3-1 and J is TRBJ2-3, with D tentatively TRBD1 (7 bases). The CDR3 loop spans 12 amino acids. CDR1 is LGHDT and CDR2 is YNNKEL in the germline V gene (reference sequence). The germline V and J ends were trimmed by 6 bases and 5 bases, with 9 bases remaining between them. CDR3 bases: TGTGCCAGCAGTCAGGGGGGAGATACGCAGTATTTT. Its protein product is CASSQGGDTQYF.

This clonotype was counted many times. CDR3 sequence (DNA): TGTGCCAGCAGCTCCTACCTTACGACAGGTACCGAGCAGTACTTC. It yields the protein CASSSYLTTGTEQYF. The chain carries TRBV7-6 and TRBJ2-7; weak D call: TRBD1 (6 bases). Germline loops: CDR1 SGHVS, CDR2 FNYEAQ. The CDR3 has 15 residues. V shed 4 bases and J shed 6 bases, with 19 bases lying between them.

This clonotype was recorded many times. CDR3 nucleotides: TGTGCCAGCTCACCACCTGGGAAGTCAGGAAATCAGCCCCAGCATTTT. Its protein product is CASSPPGKSGNQPQHF. The chain uses TRBV18 and TRBJ1-5, with unresolved D. Trimming left V 0 bases short and J 4 bases short, with 13 bases between. CDR1 KGHSH and CDR2 LQKENI come from the germline V gene. The CDR3 is made up of 16 amino acids.

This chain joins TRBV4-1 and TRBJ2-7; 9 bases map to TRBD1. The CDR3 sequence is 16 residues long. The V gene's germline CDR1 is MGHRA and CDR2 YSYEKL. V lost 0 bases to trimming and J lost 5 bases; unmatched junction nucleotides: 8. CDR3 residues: CASSQEFTGGFNEQYF. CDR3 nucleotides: TGCGCCAGCAGCCAAGAGTTTACAGGGGGCTTCAACGAGCAGTACTTC.

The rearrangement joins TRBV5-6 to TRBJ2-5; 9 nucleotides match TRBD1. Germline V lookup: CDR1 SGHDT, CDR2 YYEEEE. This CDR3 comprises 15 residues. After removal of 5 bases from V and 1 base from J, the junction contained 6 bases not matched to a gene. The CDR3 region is CASRETGGPQETQYF. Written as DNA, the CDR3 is TGTGCCAGCAGGGAGACAGGGGGTCCCCAAGAGACCCAGTACTTC.